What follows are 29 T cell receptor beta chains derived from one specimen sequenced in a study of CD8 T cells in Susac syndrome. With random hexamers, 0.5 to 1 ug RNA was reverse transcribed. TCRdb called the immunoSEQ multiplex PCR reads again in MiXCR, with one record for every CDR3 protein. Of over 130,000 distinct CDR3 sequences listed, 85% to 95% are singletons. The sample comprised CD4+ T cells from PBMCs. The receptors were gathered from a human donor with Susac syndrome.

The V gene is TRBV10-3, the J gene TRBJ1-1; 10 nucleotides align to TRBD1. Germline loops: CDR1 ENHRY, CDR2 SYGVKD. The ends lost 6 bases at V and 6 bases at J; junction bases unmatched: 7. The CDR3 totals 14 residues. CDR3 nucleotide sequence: TGTGCCATCAGAGCCGGGACAGGGGAGGCTGAAGCTTTCTTT. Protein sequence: CAIRAGTGEAEAFF.

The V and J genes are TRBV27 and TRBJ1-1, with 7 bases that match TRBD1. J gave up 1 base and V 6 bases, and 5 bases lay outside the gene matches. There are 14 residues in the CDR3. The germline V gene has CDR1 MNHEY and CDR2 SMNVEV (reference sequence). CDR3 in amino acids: CASRIDRENTEAFF. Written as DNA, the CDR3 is TGTGCCAGCAGGATTGACAGGGAGAACACTGAAGCTTTCTTT.

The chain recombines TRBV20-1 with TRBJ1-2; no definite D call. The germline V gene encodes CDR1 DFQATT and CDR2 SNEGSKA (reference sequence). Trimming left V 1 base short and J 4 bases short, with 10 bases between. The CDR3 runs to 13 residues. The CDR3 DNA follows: TGCAGTGCTAGAGCCTCTCGAGCCTATGGCTACACCTTC. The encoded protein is CSARASRAYGYTF.

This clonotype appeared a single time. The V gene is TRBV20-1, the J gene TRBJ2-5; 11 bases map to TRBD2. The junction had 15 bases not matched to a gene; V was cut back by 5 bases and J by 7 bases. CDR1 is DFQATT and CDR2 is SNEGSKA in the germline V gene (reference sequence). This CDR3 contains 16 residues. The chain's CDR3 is CSAPPRTSGPRGTQYF. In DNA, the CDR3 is TGCAGTGCTCCACCTAGGACTAGCGGGCCAAGGGGGACCCAGTACTTC.

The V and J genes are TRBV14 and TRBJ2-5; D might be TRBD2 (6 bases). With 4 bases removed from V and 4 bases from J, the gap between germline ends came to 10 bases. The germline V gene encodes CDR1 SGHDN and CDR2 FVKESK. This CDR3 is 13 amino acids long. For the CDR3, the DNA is TGTGCCAGCAGCCCCCTCGGGGGAGAGACCCAGTACTTC. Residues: CASSPLGGETQYF.

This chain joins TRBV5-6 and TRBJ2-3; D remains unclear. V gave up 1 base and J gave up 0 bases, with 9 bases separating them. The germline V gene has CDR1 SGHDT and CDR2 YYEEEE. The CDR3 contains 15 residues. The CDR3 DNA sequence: TGTGCCAGCAGCTTGTGGGGATTAAGCACAGATACGCAGTATTTT. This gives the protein CASSLWGLSTDTQYF.

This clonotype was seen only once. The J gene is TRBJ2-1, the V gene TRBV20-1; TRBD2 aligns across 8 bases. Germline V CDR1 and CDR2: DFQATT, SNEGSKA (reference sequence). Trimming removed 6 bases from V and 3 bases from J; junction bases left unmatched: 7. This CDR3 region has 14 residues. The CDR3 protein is CSATPAGDYNEQFF. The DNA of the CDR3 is TGCAGTGCGACACCAGCGGGAGACTACAATGAGCAGTTCTTC.

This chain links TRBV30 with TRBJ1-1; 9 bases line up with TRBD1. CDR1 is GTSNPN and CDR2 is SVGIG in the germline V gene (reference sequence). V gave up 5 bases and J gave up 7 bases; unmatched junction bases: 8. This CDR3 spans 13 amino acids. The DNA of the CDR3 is TGTGCCTGGGACAGGGGGTTTGAACTTGAAGCTTTCTTT. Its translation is CAWDRGFELEAFF.

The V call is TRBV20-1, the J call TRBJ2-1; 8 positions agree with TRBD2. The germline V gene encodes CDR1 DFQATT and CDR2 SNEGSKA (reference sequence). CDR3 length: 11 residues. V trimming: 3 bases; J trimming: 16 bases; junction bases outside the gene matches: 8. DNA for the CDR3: TGCAGTGCTAGCGGGGGGGCTAGTTCTTTCTTC. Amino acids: CSASGGASSFF.

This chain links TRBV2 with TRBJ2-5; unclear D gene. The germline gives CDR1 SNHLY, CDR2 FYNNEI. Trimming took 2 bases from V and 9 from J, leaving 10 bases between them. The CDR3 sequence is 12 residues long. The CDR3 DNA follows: TGTGCCAGCAGTGAATTTCCGGGTGCCCAGTACTTC. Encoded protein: CASSEFPGAQYF.

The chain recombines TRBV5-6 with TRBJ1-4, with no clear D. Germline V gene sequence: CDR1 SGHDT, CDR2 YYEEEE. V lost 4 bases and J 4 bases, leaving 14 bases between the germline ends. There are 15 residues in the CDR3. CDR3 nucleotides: TGTGCCAGCAGCCGCGGGAGGATCTATAATGAAAAACTGTTTTTT. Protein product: CASSRGRIYNEKLFF.

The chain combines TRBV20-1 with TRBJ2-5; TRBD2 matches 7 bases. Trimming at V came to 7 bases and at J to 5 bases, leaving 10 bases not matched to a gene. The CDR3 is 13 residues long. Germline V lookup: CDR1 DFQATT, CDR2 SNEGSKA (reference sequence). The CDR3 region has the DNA TGCAGTGGACGGCGGCTAGCGGTGGAGACCCAGTACTTC. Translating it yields CSGRRLAVETQYF.

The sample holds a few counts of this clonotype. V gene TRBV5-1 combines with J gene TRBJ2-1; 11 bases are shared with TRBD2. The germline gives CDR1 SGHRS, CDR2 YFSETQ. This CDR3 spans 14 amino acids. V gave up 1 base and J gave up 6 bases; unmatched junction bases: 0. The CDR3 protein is CASSLTSGSNEQFF. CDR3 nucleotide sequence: TGCGCCAGCAGCTTGACTAGCGGGAGCAATGAGCAGTTCTTC.

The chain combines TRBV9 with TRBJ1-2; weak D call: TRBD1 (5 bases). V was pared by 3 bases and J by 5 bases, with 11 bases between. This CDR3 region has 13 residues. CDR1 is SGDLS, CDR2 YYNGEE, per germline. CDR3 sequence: CASSAGALYGYTF. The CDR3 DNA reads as TGTGCCAGCAGCGCCGGGGCCTTGTATGGCTACACCTTC. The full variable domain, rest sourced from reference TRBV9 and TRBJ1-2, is DSGVTQTPKHLITATGQRVTLRCSPRSGDLSVYWYQQSLDQGLQFLIQYYNGEERAKGNILERFSAQQFPDLHSELNLSSLELGDSALYFCASSAGALYGYTFGSGTRLTVV.

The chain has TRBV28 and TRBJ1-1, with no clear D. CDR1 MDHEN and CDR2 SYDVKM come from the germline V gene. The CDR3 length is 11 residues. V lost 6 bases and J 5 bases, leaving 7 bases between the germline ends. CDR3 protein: CASRSRTEAFF. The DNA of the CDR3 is TGTGCCAGCAGATCGAGGACTGAAGCTTTCTTT.

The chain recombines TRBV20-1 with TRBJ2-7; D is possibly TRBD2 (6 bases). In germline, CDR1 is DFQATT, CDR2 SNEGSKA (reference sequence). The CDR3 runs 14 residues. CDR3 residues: CSALWGTGGYEQYF. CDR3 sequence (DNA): TGCAGCGCTCTTTGGGGGACTGGGGGCTACGAGCAGTACTTC.

The CDR3 loop is CSALGRENYGYTF. The CDR3 nucleotides read TGCAGTGCTCTGGGACGGGAGAACTATGGCTACACCTTC. The rearrangement uses TRBV20-1 and TRBJ1-2; possible D gene TRBD1, 5 bases. V was cut by 5 bases and J by 2 bases, with 12 bases left in between. Germline lookup yields CDR1 DFQATT and CDR2 SNEGSKA (reference sequence). The length of the CDR3 is 13 residues.

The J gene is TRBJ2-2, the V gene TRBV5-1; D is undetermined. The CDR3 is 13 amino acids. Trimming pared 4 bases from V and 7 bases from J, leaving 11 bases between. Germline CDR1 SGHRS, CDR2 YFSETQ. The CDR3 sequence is CASSATVNGELFF. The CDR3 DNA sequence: TGCGCCAGCAGCGCTACAGTAAACGGGGAGCTGTTTTTT.

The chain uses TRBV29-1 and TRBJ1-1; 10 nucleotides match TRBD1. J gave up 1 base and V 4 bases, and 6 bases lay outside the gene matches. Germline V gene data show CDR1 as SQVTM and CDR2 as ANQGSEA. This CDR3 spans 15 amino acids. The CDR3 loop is CSVAHGTGANTEAFF. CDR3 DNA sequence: TGCAGCGTTGCCCATGGGACAGGGGCGAACACTGAAGCTTTCTTT.

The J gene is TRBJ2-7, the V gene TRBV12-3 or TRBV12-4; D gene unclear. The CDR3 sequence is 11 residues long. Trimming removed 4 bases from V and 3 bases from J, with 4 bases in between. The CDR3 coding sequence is TGTGCCAGCAGTTGGGACTACGAGCAGTACTTC. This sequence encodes CASSWDYEQYF.

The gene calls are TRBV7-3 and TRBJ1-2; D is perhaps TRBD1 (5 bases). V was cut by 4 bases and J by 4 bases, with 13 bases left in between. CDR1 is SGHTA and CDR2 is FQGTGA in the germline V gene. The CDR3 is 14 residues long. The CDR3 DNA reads TGTGCCAGCAGCTCCCAACCGGGGACCTATGGCTACACCTTC. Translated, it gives CASSSQPGTYGYTF.

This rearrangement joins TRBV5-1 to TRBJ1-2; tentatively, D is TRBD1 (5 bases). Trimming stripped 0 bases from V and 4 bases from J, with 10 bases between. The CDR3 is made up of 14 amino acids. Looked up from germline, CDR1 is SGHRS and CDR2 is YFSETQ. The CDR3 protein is CASSLGGRGYGYTF. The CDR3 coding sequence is TGCGCCAGCAGCTTGGGGGGCCGGGGCTATGGCTACACCTTC.

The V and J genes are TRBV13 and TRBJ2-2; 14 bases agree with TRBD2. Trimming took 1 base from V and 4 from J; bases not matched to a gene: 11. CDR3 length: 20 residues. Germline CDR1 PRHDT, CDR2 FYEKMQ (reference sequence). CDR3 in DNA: TGTGCCAGCAGCTTAGCGGCCCCCGGGACTAGCGGGAGTGGCACCGGGGAGCTGTTTTTT. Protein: CASSLAAPGTSGSGTGELFF.

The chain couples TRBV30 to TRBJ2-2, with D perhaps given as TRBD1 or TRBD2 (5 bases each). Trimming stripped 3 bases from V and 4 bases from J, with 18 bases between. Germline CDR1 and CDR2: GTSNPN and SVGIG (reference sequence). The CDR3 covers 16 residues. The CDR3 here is CAWRDGYRDGTGELFF. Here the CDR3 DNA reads TGTGCCTGGAGGGATGGCTACCGGGACGGCACCGGGGAGCTGTTTTTT.

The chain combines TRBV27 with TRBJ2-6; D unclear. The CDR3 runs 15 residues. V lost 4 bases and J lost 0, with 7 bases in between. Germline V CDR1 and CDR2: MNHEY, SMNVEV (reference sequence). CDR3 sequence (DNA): TGTGCCAGCAGTTCCGACGGCTCTGGGGCCAACGTCCTGACTTTC. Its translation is CASSSDGSGANVLTF.

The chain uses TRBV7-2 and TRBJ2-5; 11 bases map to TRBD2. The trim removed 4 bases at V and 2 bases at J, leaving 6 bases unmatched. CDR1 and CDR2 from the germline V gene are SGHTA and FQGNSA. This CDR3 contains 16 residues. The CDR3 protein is CASSSSGRRGQETQYF. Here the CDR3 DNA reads TGTGCCAGCAGCTCTAGCGGGAGGAGGGGGCAAGAGACCCAGTACTTC.

Written as DNA, the CDR3 is TGTGCCAGCAGCCAAGTCGAGTCTAATTCACCCCTCCACTTT. Translation gives CASSQVESNSPLHF. The rearrangement links TRBV3-1 to TRBJ1-6; D not resolved. Germline-derived CDR1 and CDR2 are LGHDT and YNNKEL (reference sequence). The V end was cut by 1 base, the J end by 6 bases, with 7 bases between. The CDR3 length is 14 residues.

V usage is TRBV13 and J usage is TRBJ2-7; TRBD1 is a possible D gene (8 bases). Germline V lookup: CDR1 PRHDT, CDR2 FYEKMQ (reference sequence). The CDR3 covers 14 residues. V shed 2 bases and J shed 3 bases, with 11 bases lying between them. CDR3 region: CASSLNRGGYEQYF. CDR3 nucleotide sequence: TGTGCCAGCAGCTTAAACAGGGGGGGCTACGAGCAGTACTTC.

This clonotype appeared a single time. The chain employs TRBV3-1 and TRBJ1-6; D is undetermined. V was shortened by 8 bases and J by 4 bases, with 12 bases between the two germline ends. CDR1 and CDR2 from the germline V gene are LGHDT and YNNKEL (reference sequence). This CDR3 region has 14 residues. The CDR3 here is CASAPLEYNSPLHF. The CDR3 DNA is TGTGCCAGCGCGCCTTTAGAATATAATTCACCCCTCCACTTT.